Sequencing of this T cell receptor (beta chain) was carried out in a study of shared clonotypes between healthy human individuals (dated by TCRdb to about 2020). As for the study more broadly: Three men and two women, aged 18 to 49 years, made up the cohort. For each donor, CD4 naive and CD4 memory were each given three plates, CD8 naive was given two plates, and CD8 memory was given one plate. Libraries were prepared and TCR repertoires were sequenced by different laboratories using diverse techniques, in order to increase sequencing depth and limit assay-specific biases. To estimate repertoire size and how much clonotype sharing occurs between individuals, the study deeply sequenced the blood TCR repertoires of five or six healthy adults. Per donor, leukapheresis produced somewhere between about 0.9 and 9 billion PBMCs. Findings and caveats that apply to the study as a whole: Sampling was restricted to blood, and TCR repertoires in tissue are likely to differ from TCR repertoires in blood. Based on pairwise subsampling, the degree of clonotype sharing among donors was expected to be affected by sequencing depth. Naive subsets generally had larger estimated clonotype richness than memory subsets. Even with the large sequencing depth, rarefaction of the sorted-subset datasets indicated that sequencing was incomplete. Approximately 5% of naive CD4, 3% to 4% of naive CD8, 2.3% of memory CD4, and around 0.42% of memory CD8 clonotypes were shared across a few donors. Compared with non-shared clonotypes, clonotypes shared by all four sorted-subset donors had higher generation probabilities. The small number of donors limited the genetic and exposure-history diversity represented.

TCR CDR3 regions were amplified from genomic DNA by multiplex PCR using the deep immunoSEQ assay. Extracted genomic DNA from each cell subset was spread evenly across all wells of several immunoSEQ 96-well plates, with each plate serving as a replicate. For sorted subsets, approximately 190 ng genomic DNA, equal to tens of thousands of T cell genomes, was loaded into each replicate PCR. Purified libraries were measured with a Qubit 3.0 fluorometer, size-checked on a Bioanalyzer 2100, and measured again with the KAPA Library Quantification kit. Each immunoSEQ 96-well plate was sequenced on its own single-read 150-cycle Illumina NextSeq 550 flow cell. Under the source paper's analysis protocol: Because the immunoSEQ output included only junctional sequences and no quality scores, the filtering could not be the same as the filtering used for full-length reads. To assign V/J genes and CDR3, sequences were annotated against IMGT germline references using PyIR, a Python wrapper for IgBLAST v1.9. Reads with weak V/J assignments (E-value above 1e-6), missing CDR3, stop codons, out-of-frame junctions, or ambiguous translated residues were removed. V3J clonotypes were defined by identical inferred V gene, J gene, and CDR3 amino acid sequence. Percentage overlap between repertoires was computed as shared unique clonotypes divided by the size of the smaller repertoire. Repertoire richness was assessed with RTK rarefaction, the Chao1 estimator, and Recon v2.1 estimates of unobserved clonotypes. Generation probabilities were computed with OLGA for all TCRbeta clonotypes obtained by the gDNA method from a handful of donors. Drawn from immuneACCESS, this table holds only the in-frame rearrangements with V and J called that TCRdb kept. Clones are partly lost; checked studies trace under half to an unresolved V gene and leave the rest unexplained. That table supplies the V and J calls and clone size; D and trimming were determined from the DNA. For this sample there are 2,100,000 or so clones; approximately 94% appear just once. Jointly, the top ten make up 0.13% of the sample.

About this clone itself: Its antigen target is currently unknown. There are no base qualities to consult, and no much larger clone falls within one base.

Per the germline V gene, KGHSH is the CDR1 and LQKENI is the CDR2. Including cysteine and phenylalanine, the CDR3 has 18 amino acids. Only the CDR3 DNA is retained, 54 bases long and in frame from the first base. V loses 5 bases of germline sequence and J loses 1 base, and the interval between the two ends is 21 bases. The donors were healthy, HIV-negative adults with no recently reported acute infections or vaccinations. All donors were Caucasian adults living in Nashville, Tennessee, USA. CD4+ T cells were enriched by magnetic negative selection, after which naive cells were positively selected on CD45RA and the negative fraction was taken as the memory subset. After blood collection by leukapheresis, PBMCs were isolated using Ficoll-Histopaque density gradient centrifugation and then cryopreserved in the vapor phase of liquid nitrogen. Analytical flow cytometry was used to check the purity and quantity of every magnetically sorted T cell population. Genomic DNA was isolated from each sorted fraction and quantified by UV absorbance on a Nanodrop 2000c.

Recombination connected TRBV18 to TRBJ2-1; tentative D gene TRBD2, with 6 bases matching. The sequenced sample consisted of naive CD4+ T cells sorted from blood. What the cell subset or site label conveys for this sample: CD45RA+ positively selected. The sequence was collected from a man younger than 35 in good health. The CDR3 is CASSDPKPGVGSYNEQFF. The DNA is TGTGCCAGCTCAGATCCGAAGCCGGGGGTAGGGTCCTACAATGAGCAGTTCTTC.